The entry below describes one TCR beta chain. These data come from a study of blood T cell repertoires in COVID-19. Measured with immunoSEQ multiplex PCR; TCRdb has only the in-frame clones, and not every one. The sample lists roughly 100,000 clones, almost 85% occurring once. This sequence was found in a middle-aged man with active or convalescent COVID-19. The specimen sequenced was peripheral blood.

The CDR3 is CASSSTPGLFSNQPQHF. As DNA, the CDR3 is TGTGCCAGCAGCTCTACCCCTGGACTGTTTAGCAATCAGCCCCAGCATTTT. The chain combines TRBV7-9 with TRBJ1-5, with no clear D. Germline loops: CDR1 SEHNR, CDR2 FQNEAQ (reference sequence). The V and J ends lost 4 bases and 0 bases respectively, with 16 bases between them. The CDR3 loop spans 17 amino acids.